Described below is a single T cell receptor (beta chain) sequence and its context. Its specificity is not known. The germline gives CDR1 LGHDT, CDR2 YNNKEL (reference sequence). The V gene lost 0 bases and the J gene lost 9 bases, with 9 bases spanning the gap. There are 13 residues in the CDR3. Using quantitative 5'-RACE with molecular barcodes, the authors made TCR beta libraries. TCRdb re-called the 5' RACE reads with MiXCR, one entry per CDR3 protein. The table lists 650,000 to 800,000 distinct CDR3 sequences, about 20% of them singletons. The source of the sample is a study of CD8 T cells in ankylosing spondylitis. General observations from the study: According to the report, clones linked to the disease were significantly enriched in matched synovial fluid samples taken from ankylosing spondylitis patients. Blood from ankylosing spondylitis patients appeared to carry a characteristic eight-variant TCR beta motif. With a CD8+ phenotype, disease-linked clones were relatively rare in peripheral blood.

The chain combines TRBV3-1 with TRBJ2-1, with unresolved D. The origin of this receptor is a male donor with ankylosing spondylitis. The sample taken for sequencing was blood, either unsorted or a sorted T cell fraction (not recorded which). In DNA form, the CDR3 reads TGTGCCAGCAGCCAAGAGATGATGATTGAGCAGTTCTTC. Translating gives CASSQEMMIEQFF.